What follows describes a single T cell receptor (beta chain). Its antigen is not identified. Source study methods: CDR3 was compared across clinicopathological groups, and the resulting differences were used to build a distant-metastasis classifier for papillary thyroid cancer. TCRdb re-clonotyped the PCR reads through MiXCR. These V and J calls are TCRdb output, not the study's own analysis. The sample lists 46,000 or so clones, roughly 15% occurring once. The data were obtained in a study of metastatic and nonmetastatic thyroid tumors. Study in general: From malignant and benign thyroid patients, repertoires in blood and in tumor or nodule tissue were compared. General study points: Malignant thyroid tumors reportedly exceeded benign nodules significantly in TCR beta diversity, with the difference appearing in blood and tumor.

The germline V gene encodes CDR1 SGHTA and CDR2 FQGNSA. The CDR3 has 13 residues. V was trimmed by 6 bases and J by 7 bases, leaving 12 bases between them. All patients were treatment-naive before thyroid surgery. The rearrangement uses TRBV7-2 and TRBJ2-2; the D gene is possibly TRBD1 (6 bases). The TCR sequence derives from a female donor with papillary thyroid cancer or a benign thyroid nodule (not recorded which). Some clones in this sample may be carry-over from other donors' samples. Input material: blood. The CDR3 DNA sequence: TGTGCCAGCAGGGTAGGGGGAAGCGGGGAGCTGTTTTTT. Translating it yields CASRVGGSGELFF.